This T cell receptor (beta chain) came from a study of shared clonotypes between healthy human individuals. Germline V CDR1 and CDR2: MNHNS, SASEGT. The CDR3 covers 14 residues. The germline V and J ends were trimmed by 2 bases and 2 bases, with 7 bases remaining between them. This clone was detected a few times. Other DNA variants within this sample encode the same CDR3. Clones were sequenced by immunoSEQ multiplex PCR, and TCRdb holds only the in-frame ones, with some missing. Here the sample spans 2 million to 2.5 million clones, approximately 96% being singletons. This receptor was taken from a man between 18 and 29 years old in good health. Sequenced input: naive CD4+ T cells sorted from blood. Subset in this sample: CD45RA+ positively selected. The J gene is TRBJ1-5, the V gene TRBV6-1; D call uncertain. Here the CDR3 DNA reads TGTGCCAGCAGTGAAAAGGGTGGCAATCAGCCCCAGCATTTT. Residues: CASSEKGGNQPQHF.